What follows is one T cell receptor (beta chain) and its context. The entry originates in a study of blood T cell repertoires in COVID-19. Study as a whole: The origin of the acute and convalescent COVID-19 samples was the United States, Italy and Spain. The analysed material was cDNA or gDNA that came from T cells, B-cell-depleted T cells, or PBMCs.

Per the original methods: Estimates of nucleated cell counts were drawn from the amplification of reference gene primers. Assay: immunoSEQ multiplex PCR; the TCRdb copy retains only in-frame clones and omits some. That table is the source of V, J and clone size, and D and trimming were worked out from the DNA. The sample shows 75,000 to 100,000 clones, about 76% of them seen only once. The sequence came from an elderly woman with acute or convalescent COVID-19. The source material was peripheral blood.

CDR3 nucleotide sequence: TGTGCCAGCAGCTTCGGGACAGGGGCTATCAATTCACCCCTCCACTTT. This codes for CASSFGTGAINSPLHF. The V and J genes are TRBV11-2 and TRBJ1-6; 10 nucleotides line up with TRBD1. The germline gives CDR1 SGHAT, CDR2 FQNNGV. V was clipped by 3 bases and J by 7 bases; unmatched bases: 6. The CDR3 contains 16 residues.